The sequence of this T cell receptor beta chain was determined in a study of T-cell memory formation after mild COVID-19. TCRdb re-analysed the 5' RACE reads in MiXCR, keeping a single row per CDR3 protein. The sample has a few hundred thousand distinct CDR3 sequences; 15% to 20% are singletons. This CDR3 spans 19 amino acids. V was clipped by 0 bases and J by 6 bases, with 25 bases between them. Germline CDR1 reads LNHNV; CDR2 reads YYDKDF (reference sequence). Regarding this clonotype: What it binds is unknown.

Broader study findings: For contracting clones, CD4+ ones sat mainly in CM and EM, CD8+ in EMRA.

The V call is TRBV15, the J call TRBJ2-3, with D perhaps matching TRBD2 (7 bases). Sequencing was performed on PBMCs or a T cell subset sorted from them (not recorded which). The origin of this receptor is a man aged 18 to 35 who had mild COVID-19 (a few samples of this study predate the infection). Cell type and time point are not known. CDR3 DNA: TGTGCCACCAGCAGAGACCCGGGAGGCCGGGGGCTGGTTAAGGATACGCAGTATTTT. Its protein is CATSRDPGGRGLVKDTQYF.